Shown below are 20 T cell receptor beta chains from a single sample sequenced in a study of shared T cell receptors in the human thymus. Produced via immunoSEQ multiplex PCR; TCRdb's table is partial and in-frame only. The table records hundreds of thousands of clones, around 87% of them present only once. These same data were also listed under a study on human thymus T cells.

Sequenced sample: thymocytes. These receptors came from a boy less than two years old with a congenital heart defect.

The chain combines TRBV6-5 with TRBJ1-1; D not resolved. Germline assignment: CDR1 MNHEY and CDR2 SVGAGI. The CDR3 has 14 amino acids. V shed 5 bases and J shed 1 base, with 11 bases lying between them. CDR3 DNA: TGTGCCAGCAGTGGTGTTCCAGAGAACACTGAAGCTTTCTTT. This translates into CASSGVPENTEAFF.

The chain's CDR3 is CASSQRRVREKGGELFF. The CDR3 DNA reads TGCGCCAGCAGCCAAAGGCGAGTAAGGGAGAAGGGCGGGGAGCTGTTTTTT. This rearrangement joins TRBV4-3 to TRBJ2-2; D is perhaps TRBD2 (5 bases). This CDR3 is 17 amino acids long. V was trimmed by 2 bases and J by 7 bases, leaving 20 bases between them. The germline V gene has CDR1 LGHNA and CDR2 YSLEER.

This clone appeared a single time. The genes are TRBV28 and TRBJ1-5; 7 positions agree with TRBD1. Trimming cost V 3 bases and J 0 bases; bases outside gene matches: 14. This CDR3 region has 19 residues. The V gene's germline CDR1 is MDHEN and CDR2 SYDVKM. In DNA, the CDR3 is TGTGCCAGCAGTTTTCTGACTCCGGGACAGAGGTATAGCAATCAGCCCCAGCATTTT. It encodes CASSFLTPGQRYSNQPQHF.

The chain uses TRBV7-6 and TRBJ2-7; TRBD2 matches at 12 bases. The CDR3 runs 17 residues. Germline V gives CDR1 SGHVS, CDR2 FNYEAQ. Trimming cost V 1 base and J 5 bases; bases outside gene matches: 9. The CDR3 DNA sequence: TGTGCCAGCAGCTTAGGCCCCAGGACTAGCGGGAACCACGAGCAGTACTTC. Protein product: CASSLGPRTSGNHEQYF.

This rearrangement joins TRBV12-5 to TRBJ2-7, with D maybe TRBD1 (6 bases). Between the trimmed V and J ends, which lost 4 bases and 12 bases, there was a span of 16 bases. This CDR3 comprises 12 residues. Germline assignment: CDR1 LGHNT and CDR2 FRNRAP. Here the CDR3 reads CASGSAGAGVYF. In DNA form, the CDR3 reads TGTGCTAGTGGTTCTGCGGGCGCAGGGGTGTACTTC.

The rearrangement uses TRBV5-1 and TRBJ2-5; possible D gene TRBD1, 6 bases. The CDR3 runs 14 residues. The V gene lost 0 bases and the J gene lost 5 bases, with 11 bases spanning the gap. Per germline, CDR1 SGHRS and CDR2 YFSETQ. The CDR3 DNA is TGCGCCAGCAGCTTGGCAGGGGCCCAGGAGACCCAGTACTTC. Translation gives CASSLAGAQETQYF.

The chain recombines TRBV13 with TRBJ1-1; TRBD1 might be the D (5 bases). Germline CDR1 reads PRHDT; CDR2 reads FYEKMQ (reference sequence). V lost 6 bases to trimming and J lost 1 base, with 21 bases between them. The CDR3 totals 17 residues. The CDR3 coding sequence is TGTGCCAGCAGACCTGATATTCGGGGGGGAGAGAACACTGAAGCTTTCTTT. Protein: CASRPDIRGGENTEAFF.

This chain connects TRBV27 to TRBJ2-3; 11 bases are a match to TRBD1. Germline assignment: CDR1 MNHEY and CDR2 SMNVEV (reference sequence). There are 18 residues in the CDR3. V lost 5 bases and J lost 3; bases outside the gene matches: 13. The chain's CDR3 is CASSVRVGQGDCTDTQYF. For the CDR3, the DNA is TGTGCCAGCAGTGTCCGGGTGGGACAGGGGGATTGTACAGATACGCAGTATTTT.

This CDR3 reads CASSSMWGGEKLFF. In DNA, the CDR3 is TGTGCCAGCAGCTCTATGTGGGGGGGCGAAAAACTGTTTTTT. This chain joins TRBV28 and TRBJ1-4, with D maybe TRBD1 (6 bases). This CDR3 spans 14 amino acids. Trimming removed 6 bases from V and 8 bases from J, with 16 bases in between. Germline V gives CDR1 MDHEN, CDR2 SYDVKM.

This chain uses TRBV5-1 with TRBJ2-7; 9 nucleotides align to TRBD1. This CDR3 comprises 13 residues. V gave up 5 bases and J gave up 2 bases; unmatched junction bases: 2. From germline, CDR1 is SGHRS and CDR2 YFSETQ. CDR3 amino acids: CASRGQGPYEQYF. In nucleotides, the CDR3 is TGCGCCAGCAGGGGACAGGGCCCCTACGAGCAGTACTTC.

The chain has TRBV28 and TRBJ1-2, with TRBD1 matching 7 bases. Germline-derived CDR1 and CDR2 are MDHEN and SYDVKM. The V and J ends lost 6 bases and 0 bases, in that order; junction bases with no gene match: 4. CDR3 size: 14 residues. CDR3 nucleotides: TGTGCCAGCAGACGACAGGGAACTAACTATGGCTACACCTTC. Amino acid sequence: CASRRQGTNYGYTF.

The chain employs TRBV10-3 and TRBJ2-7, with 10 bases lining up with TRBD1. V lost 6 bases, J lost 6 bases, and 11 bases stayed unmatched. Looked up from germline, CDR1 is ENHRY and CDR2 is SYGVKD. The CDR3 sequence is 15 residues long. DNA of the CDR3: TGTGCCATCAGGGGACAGGGGAGGTTTGGGGTCGAGCAGTACTTC. It translates to CAIRGQGRFGVEQYF.

The V and J genes are TRBV15 and TRBJ2-2; D is unclear. Germline V gene sequence: CDR1 LNHNV, CDR2 YYDKDF (reference sequence). There are 15 residues in the CDR3. V lost 0 bases to trimming and J lost 8 bases, with 13 bases between them. CDR3 region: CATSRESVNPGELFF. The CDR3 DNA sequence: TGTGCCACCAGCAGAGAATCGGTGAATCCGGGGGAGCTGTTTTTT. The variable domain in full, with the rest retrieved from reference TRBV15 and TRBJ2-2, is DAMVIQNPRYQVTQFGKPVTLSCSQTLNHNVMYWYQQKSSQAPKLLFHYYDKDFNNEADTPDNFQSRRPNTSFCFLDIRSPGLGDTAMYLCATSRESVNPGELFFGEGSRLTVL.

CDR3 DNA sequence: TGCGCCAGCAGCCAAAACTCCAGACAGGGGGACAATGAGCAGTTCTTC. This gives the protein CASSQNSRQGDNEQFF. V gene TRBV4-3 combines with J gene TRBJ2-1, with 9 bases identical to TRBD1. This CDR3 comprises 16 residues. Looked up from germline, CDR1 is LGHNA and CDR2 is YSLEER. V gave up 2 bases and J gave up 5 bases; unmatched junction bases: 7.

The chain uses TRBV7-6 and TRBJ1-2, with TRBD1 matching over 10 bases. CDR3 size: 18 residues. After removal of 0 bases from V and 5 bases from J, the junction contained 12 bases not matched to a gene. Per germline, CDR1 SGHVS and CDR2 FNYEAQ. This chain's CDR3 is CASSLARDRGSSGYGYTF. DNA of the CDR3: TGTGCCAGCAGCTTAGCCCGGGACAGGGGATCATCGGGGTATGGCTACACCTTC.

The rearrangement joins TRBV5-1 to TRBJ1-3; D gene unclear. In germline, CDR1 is SGHRS, CDR2 YFSETQ. The CDR3 has 13 amino acids. Trimming pared 5 bases from V and 6 bases from J, leaving 12 bases between. For the CDR3, the DNA is TGCGCCAGCAGTTCCGGGATAAAAAACACCATATATTTT. This translates into CASSSGIKNTIYF. Using reference TRBV5-1 and TRBJ1-3 for the parts outside the CDR3, the full variable domain is KAGVTQTPRYLIKTRGQQVTLSCSPISGHRSVSWYQQTPGQGLQFLFEYFSETQRNKGNFPGRFSGRQFSNSRSEMNVSTLELGDSALYLCASSSGIKNTIYFGEGSWLTVV.

This chain links TRBV18 with TRBJ2-3, with D perhaps matching TRBD2 (6 bases). The length of the CDR3 is 15 residues. The V gene's germline CDR1 is KGHSH and CDR2 LQKENI. V was pared by 3 bases and J by 1 base, with 11 bases between. The CDR3 is CASSPGGSRTDTQYF. The CDR3 DNA follows: TGTGCCAGCTCACCGGGAGGTAGTCGCACAGATACGCAGTATTTT.

The chain has TRBV7-4 and TRBJ2-7; maybe TRBD1 (6 bases). Germline CDR1 reads SGHVT; CDR2 reads SQSDAQ. This CDR3 has 16 amino acids. V lost 4 bases and J lost 3, with 19 bases in between. DNA for the CDR3: TGTGCCAGCAGCTATGACAGGTCCTTATTCCTCTACGAGCAGTACTTC. This translates into CASSYDRSLFLYEQYF.

This chain connects TRBV6-1 to TRBJ1-2; 7 bases line up with TRBD1. With V trimmed by 4 bases and J by 6 bases, 2 bases remained unmatched. Germline loops: CDR1 MNHNS, CDR2 SASEGT. This CDR3 has 12 amino acids. The CDR3 loop is CASSGQGHGYTF. CDR3 DNA sequence: TGTGCCAGCAGTGGACAGGGTCATGGCTACACCTTC.

The chain uses TRBV14 and TRBJ1-1; TRBD1 might be the D (6 bases). Germline assignment: CDR1 SGHDN and CDR2 FVKESK. Trimming removed 4 bases from V and 0 bases from J, with 12 bases in between. The CDR3 is 15 residues long. CDR3 protein: CASSLDQGLNTEAFF. DNA for the CDR3: TGTGCCAGCAGCCTCGATCAGGGGTTGAACACTGAAGCTTTCTTT. The whole variable domain, filled in from reference TRBV14 and TRBJ1-1, reads EAGVTQFPSHSVIEKGQTVTLRCDPISGHDNLYWYRRVMGKEIKFLLHFVKESKQDESGMPNNRFLAERTGGTYSTLKVQPAELEDSGVYFCASSLDQGLNTEAFFGQGTRLTVV.